A selection of T cell receptor beta chains follows, all from one sample in a study of read filtering for tumor transcriptome and immune sequencing. Each CDR3 protein gets one entry after TCRdb re-called the reads with MiXCR. The sample yields tens of thousands of distinct CDR3 sequences, about 21% seen once. The sequencing input was a population of CD138-negative cells sorted from bone marrow. The origin of the receptors is a donor at least 40 years old with multiple myeloma. CDR3s include the opening cysteine and the closing phenylalanine or tryptophan. The D gene is left open where the match is weak. Only some rows state a clone size, as once, few, many or a class for expanded clones.

TRBJ2-2 TRBV9 TRBD1 many CASRLGQGENTGELFF TGTGCCAGCAGACTCGGACAGGGTGAGAACACCGGGGAGCTGTTTTTT
TRBJ2-4 TRBV20-1 NA many CSALQGGSAKNIQYF TGCAGTGCCCTACAGGGAGGCTCGGCCAAAAACATTCAGTACTTC
TRBJ2-1 TRBV24-1 TRBD1 many CATSDLLRTGNNEQFF TGTGCCACCAGTGATTTGCTTAGGACAGGGAACAATGAGCAGTTCTTC
TRBJ1-1 TRBV12-3/TRBV12-4 NA few CASSTRRVNTEAFF TGTGCCAGCAGTACCAGGCGGGTGAACACTGAAGCTTTCTTT
TRBJ2-3 TRBV20-1 NA NA CSANPTGKRVDTQYF TGCAGTGCTAACCCTACCGGGAAACGGGTAGATACGCAGTATTTT
TRBJ1-1 TRBV6-6 TRBD1 many CASSPDRANTEAFF TGTGCCAGCAGTCCGGACAGGGCGAACACTGAAGCTTTCTTT
TRBJ1-1 TRBV20-1 NA NA CSAGKAGAGNTEAFF TGCAGTGCAGGGAAGGCAGGGGCGGGCAACACTGAAGCTTTCTTT
TRBJ2-1 TRBV20-1 NA few CSAKRPNEQFF TGCAGTGCTAAAAGACCCAATGAGCAGTTCTTC
TRBJ2-5 TRBV12-3/TRBV12-4 TRBD1 NA CASSRRGSQTQYF TGTGCCAGCAGCCGCAGGGGGAGCCAGACCCAGTACTTC
TRBJ2-3 TRBV27 NA many CASSSNSATQYF TGTGCCAGCAGTTCCAACTCGGCGACGCAGTATTTT
TRBJ2-3 TRBV5-1 TRBD2 many CASSHGTSGTADTQYF TGCGCCAGCAGCCATGGGACTAGCGGGACAGCAGATACGCAGTATTTT
TRBJ2-7 TRBV10-3 NA few CAISRLGSEQYF TGTGCCATCAGTCGCCTAGGGAGCGAGCAGTACTTC
TRBJ2-1 TRBV11-2 NA many CASSLDQSSYNEQFF TGTGCCAGCAGCTTAGATCAATCCAGTTACAATGAGCAGTTCTTC
TRBJ2-1 TRBV29-1 TRBD1 few CSVEDRTGSEQFF TGCAGCGTTGAAGATCGGACAGGGAGTGAGCAGTTCTTC
TRBJ2-5 TRBV19 NA NA CASNIWDSQETLYF TGTGCCAGTAATATTTGGGACTCACAAGAGACCCTGTACTTC
TRBJ1-4 TRBV29-1 NA few CSVSEGGLGEKLFF TGCAGCGTTTCGGAGGGGGGATTAGGAGAAAAACTGTTTTTT
TRBJ2-2 TRBV10-3 TRBD1 many CAIRGQGGTGGELFF TGTGCCATCAGAGGACAGGGTGGGACTGGCGGGGAGCTGTTTTTT
TRBJ1-2 TRBV9 NA NA CASSVGADNYGYTF TGTGCCAGCAGCGTAGGTGCAGACAACTATGGCTACACCTTC
TRBJ2-5 TRBV7-3 NA few CASSSNREGTQYF TGTGCCAGCAGCTCCAACAGGGAAGGGACCCAGTACTTC
TRBJ2-1 TRBV11-2 NA many CASSLGARYNEQFF TGTGCCAGCAGCTTAGGGGCCAGATACAATGAGCAGTTCTTC
TRBJ2-6 TRBV11-3 NA many CASSPGANVLTF TGTGCCAGCAGTCCAGGGGCCAACGTCCTGACTTTC
TRBJ1-4 TRBV7-9 TRBD1 many CASSNYRGVAEKLFF TGTGCCAGCAGCAATTACAGGGGGGTTGCTGAAAAACTGTTTTTT
TRBJ2-1 TRBV20-1 TRBD2 many CSATQTSGRGGEQFF TGCAGTGCTACCCAGACTAGCGGGAGGGGGGGTGAGCAGTTCTTC
TRBJ2-1 TRBV6-6 NA many CASSYGISSYNEQFF TGTGCCAGCAGTTACGGCATAAGCTCCTACAATGAGCAGTTCTTC
TRBJ2-7 TRBV9 NA NA CASSVGGNSYEQYF TGTGCCAGCAGCGTAGGGGGGAACTCCTACGAGCAGTACTTC
TRBJ2-5 TRBV20-1 NA many CSAAGVGVQETQYF TGCAGTGCGGCAGGGGTAGGGGTCCAAGAGACCCAGTACTTC
TRBJ2-5 TRBV25-1 NA NA CASSGGDIQETQYF TGTGCCAGCAGTGGAGGGGACATCCAAGAGACCCAGTACTTC
TRBJ2-7 TRBV29-1 NA many CSVDQAPGYEQYF TGCAGCGTTGACCAGGCTCCTGGTTACGAGCAGTACTTC
TRBJ2-1 TRBV5-1 NA many CASSLTKAGKSYNEQFF TGCGCCAGCAGCCTAACCAAAGCAGGGAAATCCTACAATGAGCAGTTCTTC
TRBJ2-3 TRBV20-1 TRBD2 many CSAPSGGLYTDTQYF TGCAGTGCTCCTAGCGGGGGACTGTACACAGATACGCAGTATTTT
TRBJ2-3 TRBV20-1 TRBD1 many CSAGDRVGTDTQYF TGCAGTGCCGGAGACAGGGTGGGCACAGATACGCAGTATTTT
TRBJ1-1 TRBV19 NA many CASRPHGDTEAFF TGTGCCAGTAGGCCCCACGGGGACACTGAAGCTTTCTTT
TRBJ2-5 TRBV3-1 NA NA CASSSGKTQYF TGTGCCAGCAGCTCCGGGAAGACCCAGTACTTC
TRBJ2-5 TRBV11-2 NA many CASSLDPAARTQYF TGTGCCAGCAGCTTAGATCCTGCTGCAAGGACCCAGTACTTC
TRBJ1-1 TRBV2 TRBD1 many CASYSKAGGTEAFF TGTGCCAGCTACTCCAAGGCAGGGGGCACTGAAGCTTTCTTT
TRBJ2-3 TRBV24-1 NA many CATSARSTDTQYF TGTGCCACCAGTGCCCGTAGCACAGATACGCAGTATTTT
TRBJ1-1 TRBV9 NA many CASGDRPNTEAFF TGTGCCAGCGGAGACAGACCGAACACTGAAGCTTTCTTT
TRBJ2-3 TRBV6-6 NA many CASRTSGISSTDTQYF TGTGCCAGCAGAACCTCCGGGATATCTAGCACAGATACGCAGTATTTT
TRBJ2-7 TRBV6-5 NA many CASSYSGVGRGQYEQYF TGTGCCAGCAGTTACTCTGGGGTCGGGCGGGGGCAGTACGAGCAGTACTTC
TRBJ1-1 TRBV6-5 TRBD1 many CASSYGRGRVTEAFF TGTGCCAGCAGTTACGGGAGGGGGCGAGTCACTGAAGCTTTCTTT
TRBJ2-2 TRBV5-1 NA NA CASSANTGELFF TGCGCCAGCAGCGCGAACACCGGGGAGCTGTTTTTT
TRBJ2-3 TRBV11-2 NA many CASGGGPTDTQYF TGTGCCTCAGGGGGAGGCCCCACAGATACGCAGTATTTT
TRBJ2-7 TRBV20-1 TRBD1 many CSAPDRGGNGEQYF TGCAGTGCACCGGACAGGGGCGGGAATGGCGAGCAGTACTTC
TRBJ2-1 TRBV12-3/TRBV12-4 TRBD2 many CASKWRGSEQFF TGTGCCAGCAAGTGGCGGGGGTCCGAGCAGTTCTTC
TRBJ1-2 TRBV20-1 NA few CSARQSDYGYTF TGCAGTGCTAGACAGAGTGATTATGGCTACACCTTC
TRBJ2-7 TRBV5-4 TRBD2 NA CASSPNQGTSLSEQYF TGTGCCAGCAGCCCTAATCAGGGGACTAGCTTGAGTGAGCAGTACTTC
TRBJ2-7 TRBV29-1 NA many CSVDAGPYEQYF TGCAGCGTTGATGCGGGGCCCTACGAGCAGTACTTC
TRBJ2-7 TRBV6-6 NA many CASSSATTYEQYF TGTGCCAGCAGTTCTGCCACTACCTACGAGCAGTACTTC
TRBJ2-7 TRBV20-1 NA NA CSAANYEQYF TGCAGTGCTGCTAACTACGAGCAGTACTTC
TRBJ2-1 TRBV5-1 NA many CASSMSTYNEQFF TGCGCCAGCAGCATGTCCACCTACAATGAGCAGTTCTTC
TRBJ1-5 TRBV2 NA many CASSEGGSSNQPQHF TGTGCCAGCAGTGAGGGCGGGAGTAGCAATCAGCCCCAGCATTTT
TRBJ2-2 TRBV7-3 TRBD2 NA CASSFQRGARNTGELFF TGTGCCAGCAGCTTCCAGCGGGGGGCCCGGAACACCGGGGAGCTGTTTTTT
TRBJ1-2 TRBV5-1 TRBD1 many CASSLSTGETYGYTF TGCGCCAGCAGCTTATCGACAGGGGAAACCTATGGCTACACCTTC
TRBJ1-1 TRBV7-2 NA few CASSAQGNTEAFF TGTGCCAGCAGCGCCCAGGGGAACACTGAAGCTTTCTTT
TRBJ2-5 TRBV5-6 TRBD2 few CASSGRGETQYF TGTGCCAGCAGCGGGAGGGGAGAGACCCAGTACTTC
TRBJ2-1 TRBV7-3 NA many CASSLMGGTYNEQFF TGTGCCAGCAGCTTAATGGGCGGTACCTACAATGAGCAGTTCTTC
TRBJ2-7 TRBV19 NA many CASSIEEGPYEQYF TGTGCCAGTAGTATAGAGGAGGGACCCTACGAGCAGTACTTC